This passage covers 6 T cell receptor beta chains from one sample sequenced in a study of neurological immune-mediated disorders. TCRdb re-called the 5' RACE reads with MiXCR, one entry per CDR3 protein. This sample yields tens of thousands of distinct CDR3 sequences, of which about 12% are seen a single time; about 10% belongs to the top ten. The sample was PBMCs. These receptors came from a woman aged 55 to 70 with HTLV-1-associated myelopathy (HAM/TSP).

The CDR3 sequence is CASSPRGGKETQYF. In nucleotides, the CDR3 is TGTGCCAGCAGCCCGAGGGGCGGGAAAGAGACCCAGTACTTC. The chain is built from TRBV6-5 and TRBJ2-5, with a weak D call TRBD2 (6 bases). V was trimmed by 6 bases and J by 3 bases, leaving 14 bases between them. The CDR3 is made up of 14 amino acids. Germline-derived CDR1 and CDR2 are MNHEY and SVGAGI.

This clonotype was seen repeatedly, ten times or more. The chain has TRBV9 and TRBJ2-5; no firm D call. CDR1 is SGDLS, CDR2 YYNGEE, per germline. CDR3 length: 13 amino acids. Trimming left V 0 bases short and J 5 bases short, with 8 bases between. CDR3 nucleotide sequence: TGTGCCAGCAGCGTAGGGGTAGGGGAGACCCAGTACTTC. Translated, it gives CASSVGVGETQYF.

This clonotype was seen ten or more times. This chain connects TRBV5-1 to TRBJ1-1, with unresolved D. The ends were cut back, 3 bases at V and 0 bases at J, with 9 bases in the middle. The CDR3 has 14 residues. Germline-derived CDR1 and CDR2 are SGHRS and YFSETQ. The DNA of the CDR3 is TGCGCCAGCAGCTCCAGTACCCTGAACACTGAAGCTTTCTTT. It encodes CASSSSTLNTEAFF. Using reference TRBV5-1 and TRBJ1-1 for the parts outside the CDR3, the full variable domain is KAGVTQTPRYLIKTRGQQVTLSCSPISGHRSVSWYQQTPGQGLQFLFEYFSETQRNKGNFPGRFSGRQFSNSRSEMNVSTLELGDSALYLCASSSSTLNTEAFFGQGTRLTVV.

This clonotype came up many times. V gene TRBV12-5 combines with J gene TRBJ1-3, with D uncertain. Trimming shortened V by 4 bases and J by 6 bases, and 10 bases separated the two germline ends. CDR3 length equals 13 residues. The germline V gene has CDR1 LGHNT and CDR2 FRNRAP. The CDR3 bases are TGTGCTAGTGGTTCGCCCCCAGTAAACACCATATATTTT. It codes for CASGSPPVNTIYF.

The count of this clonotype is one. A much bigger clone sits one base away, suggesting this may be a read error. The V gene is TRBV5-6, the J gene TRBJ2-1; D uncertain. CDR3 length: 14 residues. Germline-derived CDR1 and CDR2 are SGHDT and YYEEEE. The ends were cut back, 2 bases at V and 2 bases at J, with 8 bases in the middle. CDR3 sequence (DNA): TGTGCCAGCAGCTTCTGTGTAACCTACAATGAGCAGTTCTTC. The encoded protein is CASSFCVTYNEQFF.

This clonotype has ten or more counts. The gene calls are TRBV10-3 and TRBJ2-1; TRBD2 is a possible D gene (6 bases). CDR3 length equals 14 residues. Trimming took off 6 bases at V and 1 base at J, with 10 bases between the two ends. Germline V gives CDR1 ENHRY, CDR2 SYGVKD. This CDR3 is CAISGTASYNEQFF. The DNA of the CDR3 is TGTGCCATCAGCGGGACTGCATCCTACAATGAGCAGTTCTTC.